This T cell receptor (beta chain) was observed in a study of early T cells in non-severe SARS-CoV-2 infection. Germline CDR1 and CDR2: LNHNV and YYDKDF (reference sequence). Trimming took off 0 bases at V and 8 bases at J, with 8 bases between the two ends. CDR3 length equals 13 residues. General study findings and limits: Private and CD4 specificities were missed by VDJdb matching, skewed to anti-spike CD8.

As for this clonotype: As yet, its antigen is unknown.

Individual cDNA molecules were tagged with unique molecular identifiers. In TCRdb, the 5' RACE reads were re-called with MiXCR into one record per CDR3 protein. The sample yields about 97,000 distinct CDR3 sequences, 11% seen once. This specimen was whole blood, taken at baseline. This receptor was taken from an adult who was a healthcare worker with PCR-confirmed SARS-CoV-2 infection or an uninfected control (not recorded which). This chain uses TRBV15 with TRBJ1-5; D is uncertain. CDR3 amino acids: CATSRDLTKPQHF. In DNA, the CDR3 is TGTGCCACCAGCAGAGATCTGACGAAGCCCCAGCATTTT. Together with reference TRBV15 and TRBJ1-5, the CDR3 gives the full variable domain: DAMVIQNPRYQVTQFGKPVTLSCSQTLNHNVMYWYQQKSSQAPKLLFHYYDKDFNNEADTPDNFQSRRPNTSFCFLDIRSPGLGDTAMYLCATSRDLTKPQHFGDGTRLSIL.